This TCR beta chain was documented in a study of graft-versus-host responses after intestinal transplantation (dated by TCRdb to the early 2020s). General notes on the study: Multivisceral, liver-intestinal, or isolated intestinal transplants were received by the recipients. Anti-thymocyte globulin induction was given to all recipients, followed by maintenance tacrolimus and steroids for 3 to 4 years. Bulk TCR-beta CDR3 sequencing was used to track graft-versus-host and host-versus-graft alloreactive T cell clones in the graft, circulation and bone marrow after intestinal transplantation. Alloreactive clones were identified by sequencing pre-transplant mixed lymphocyte reaction products and comparing them with unstimulated pre-transplant donor and recipient T cells. The cohort enrolled under 25 intestinal transplant recipients including one retransplant, and a few patients lacking pretransplant specimens were excluded. Donor T cell macrochimerism was defined as a peak of at least 4% donor T cells among recipient peripheral blood mononuclear cells. Rather than being sequenced by the commercial service, samples from a few later patients were sequenced in-house on an Illumina MiSeq and processed with MiXCR. Beyond this particular receptor, the publication reports: The conclusions were limited by the relatively low number and heterogeneity of the intestinal transplant patients. Peak levels of circulating GvH clones were associated with declines in HvG clones early after transplant. GvH clones turned up in recipient bone marrow, with some appearing earlier in ileal mucosa or blood, a pattern consistent with an intestinal mucosal origin. High GvH to HvG T cell clonal ratios were observed in the allografts of patients with donor T cell macrochimerism.

In the first month after transplant, blood samples were collected up to 4 times, and after that at least monthly when available. This clone was seen only once. The antigen it binds to is not known. Base qualities were left out, and no much larger clone turns up one base away. The library was generated by the immunoSEQ multiplex PCR assay. For most patients, high-throughput TCR-beta CDR3 sequencing of genomic DNA was performed by Adaptive Biotechnologies. From the authors' description of their analysis: TCR sequencing data for approximately 17 patients were retrieved from Adaptive's ImmunoSEQ software; a few other patients were processed with MiXCR and VDJtools. CDR3 nucleotide sequences shared between donor and recipient were removed because the origin of such sequences could not be assigned. At least 2-fold expansion over unstimulated cells and a minimum CFSE-low frequency of 0.002% (template counts) or 0.001% (read counts) were required for clones to be classified as alloreactive. Clones detected in sequenced pre-transplant spleen, lymph node, or MLR CFSE-low populations of the donor or recipient were defined as mappable. The cumulative frequency of alloreactive clones was calculated as a percentage of all sequences, weighted by copy number. In TCRdb, the immuneACCESS table is reduced to in-frame sequences with V and J assigned. These tables do not hold every clone; where another copy was compared, an unresolved V gene accounts for under half, and the others remain unexplained. That table furnishes V, J and clone size, whereas the DNA furnished D and trimming. The sample data list approximately 37,000 clones, and over 85% of these were observed just once. The top ten clones comprise about 4% of the sample.

The clonotype was recovered from a human patient who received an intestinal transplant, so some T cells may come from the graft donor. Sequencing was performed on PBMCs, taken 734 days after intestinal transplantation.

The CDR3 region reads CASSLSLGALGNTEAFF. The base sequence is TGTGCCAGCAGTTTGAGTCTGGGAGCCCTGGGTAACACTGAAGCTTTCTTT. This chain is built from TRBV28 and TRBJ1-1, with no confidently assigned D gene. V is cut by 3 bases and J by 2 bases, and the space between the germline ends is 19 bases. The CDR3 has 17 amino acids, counting the end cysteine and phenylalanine. The entry retains the CDR3 DNA only, 51 bases that are in frame from base 1. CDR1 and CDR2 are read off the germline V gene as MDHEN and SYDVKM. The CDR3 plus the reference TRBV28 and TRBJ1-1 genes for the other parts give the full variable domain: DVKVTQSSRYLVKRTGEKVFLECVQDMDHENMFWYRQDPGLGLRLIYFSYDVKMKEKGDIPEGYSVSREKKERFSLILESASTNQTSMYLCASSLSLGALGNTEAFFGQGTRLTVV.